Sequencing of this T cell receptor beta chain was carried out in a study of molecular identifiers for immune sequencing clone quantification. Isolation of naive CD8 T cells was achieved by sorting on a CD8+CD4-CCR7+CD45RA+ phenotype. Germline lookup yields CDR1 MGHRA and CDR2 YSYEKL. Deletions cut 2 bases from V and 4 bases from J, with 15 bases between. The CDR3 loop spans 15 amino acids. MiXCR, run by TCRdb on the PCR reads, gives a single entry per CDR3 protein. The sample has about 40,000 distinct CDR3 sequences; 24% are singletons. This clonotype was seen only a few times. Its antigen remains unidentified. Study results and limitations: Over 99% of CMV-specific effector molecules, but under 1% of naive ones, were in clones above 20 copies. Among about a million naive cells, spiked Jurkat TCR RNA from a single cell was reportedly detectable.

The chain joins TRBV4-1 to TRBJ2-7, with D tentatively TRBD2 (6 bases). This TCR was recovered from a human donor in good health. Some libraries in this study had Jurkat cell RNA spiked in. Sequenced: naive CD8+ T cells from blood, with Jurkat cell RNA spiked in. Specified subset: FACS-sorted CD8+CD4-CCR7+CD45RA+ naive T cells. CDR3 residues: CASSQILAREYEQYF. In nucleotides, the CDR3 is TGCGCCAGCAGCCAAATTCTAGCGAGGGAGTACGAGCAGTACTTC.